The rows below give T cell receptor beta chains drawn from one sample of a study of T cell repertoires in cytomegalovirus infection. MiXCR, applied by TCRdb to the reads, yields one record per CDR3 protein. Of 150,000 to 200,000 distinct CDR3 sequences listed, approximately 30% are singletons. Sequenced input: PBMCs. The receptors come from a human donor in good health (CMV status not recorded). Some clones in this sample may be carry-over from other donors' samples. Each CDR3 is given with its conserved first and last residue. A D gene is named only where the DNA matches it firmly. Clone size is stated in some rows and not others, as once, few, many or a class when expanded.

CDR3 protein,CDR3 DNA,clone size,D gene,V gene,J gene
CASSSRTGDQGETQYF,TGTGCCAGCAGTTCACGGACAGGCGATCAAGGGGAGACCCAGTACTTC,few,TRBD1,TRBV28,TRBJ2-5
CASSYKPWLAENTGELFF,TGTGCCAGCAGTTATAAACCCTGGCTAGCGGAGAACACCGGGGAGCTGTTTTTT,few,TRBD2,TRBV6-5,TRBJ2-2
CSVEENTEAFF,TGCAGCGTTGAGGAGAACACTGAAGCTTTCTTT,.,.,TRBV29-1,TRBJ1-1
CASSSGRLGSYNSPLHF,TGTGCCAGCAGCTCCGGAAGATTGGGATCCTATAATTCACCCCTCCACTTT,once,.,TRBV7-3,TRBJ1-6
CASSLVRDQNTEAFF,TGTGCCAGCAGCTTAGTTCGGGACCAGAACACTGAAGCTTTCTTT,many,.,TRBV7-6,TRBJ1-1
CASSYPGQVNTEAFF,TGTGCCAGCAGTTATCCGGGACAGGTGAACACTGAAGCTTTCTTT,.,TRBD1,TRBV12-3/TRBV12-4,TRBJ1-1
CSVGGGHGYTF,TGCAGCGTTGGAGGGGGGCATGGCTACACCTTC,few,.,TRBV29-1,TRBJ1-2
CASSYSSPFNEQFF,TGTGCCAGCAGTTACTCGAGTCCATTCAATGAGCAGTTCTTC,.,.,TRBV6-2/TRBV6-3,TRBJ2-1
CASSPGDRGLETQYF,TGTGCCAGCAGTCCCGGGGACAGGGGGCTGGAGACCCAGTACTTC,few,TRBD1,TRBV25-1,TRBJ2-5
CASSLTGNDEQYF,TGTGCCAGCAGCTTAACAGGGAACGACGAGCAGTACTTC,many,.,TRBV11-2,TRBJ2-7
CASSGGTGVGYTF,TGTGCCAGTAGTGGCGGGACAGGGGTTGGCTACACCTTC,.,TRBD1,TRBV19,TRBJ1-2
CASSPWDRDYGYTF,TGTGCCAGCAGTCCCTGGGACAGGGACTATGGCTACACCTTC,.,TRBD1,TRBV28,TRBJ1-2
CASSPGLAPIGETQYF,TGCGCCAGCAGCCCAGGACTAGCGCCTATCGGGGAGACCCAGTACTTC,few,TRBD2,TRBV5-1,TRBJ2-5
CASSLNYPGLAGEYNEQFF,TGTGCCAGCAGCTTAAACTACCCCGGACTAGCGGGGGAATACAATGAGCAGTTCTTC,.,TRBD2,TRBV11-2,TRBJ2-1
CASSPSRSYTEAFF,TGTGCCAGCAGCCCTTCGCGGTCGTACACTGAAGCTTTCTTT,few,.,TRBV14,TRBJ1-1
CASSKTTGEEGTDTQYF,TGTGCCAGCAGCAAGACCACAGGGGAGGAGGGCACAGATACGCAGTATTTT,few,.,TRBV11-2,TRBJ2-3
CASSLRGASGADTQYF,TGTGCCAGCAGCCTGAGAGGGGCTAGCGGCGCAGATACGCAGTATTTT,.,TRBD2,TRBV11-2,TRBJ2-3
CASSGARGLNYGYTF,TGTGCCAGCAGTGGGGCCAGGGGGCTCAACTATGGCTACACCTTC,few,TRBD1,TRBV2,TRBJ1-2
CASSQTGGTSSYNEQFF,TGTGCCAGCAGTCAAACGGGCGGTACTAGCTCCTACAATGAGCAGTTCTTC,few,.,TRBV12-3/TRBV12-4,TRBJ2-1
CASSLIAGDGYTF,TGTGCCAGCAGCTTAATTGCAGGGGATGGCTACACCTTC,few,.,TRBV7-3,TRBJ1-2
CASSLGGNTDTQYF,TGTGCCAGCAGCTTAGGAGGGAACACAGATACGCAGTATTTT,few,.,TRBV7-8,TRBJ2-3
CASSLGTGSRNEQFF,TGTGCCAGCAGCCTCGGGACAGGGTCTCGTAATGAGCAGTTCTTC,few,TRBD1,TRBV11-3,TRBJ2-1
CASRRGDNNEQFF,TGTGCCAGCCGGCGGGGGGACAACAATGAGCAGTTCTTC,.,TRBD2,TRBV11-2,TRBJ2-1
CASSLAGAGGADGETQYF,TGTGCCAGCAGCTTAGCGGGGGCGGGCGGTGCAGACGGGGAGACCCAGTACTTC,many,.,TRBV7-8,TRBJ2-5
CASTEGARGTRTDTQYF,TGTGCCAGCACAGAGGGGGCGCGTGGGACCCGCACAGATACGCAGTATTTT,many,TRBD1,TRBV6-1,TRBJ2-3
CASSDFDSGDTEAFF,TGTGCCAGCAGTGATTTTGACAGCGGGGACACTGAAGCTTTCTTT,.,.,TRBV6-2/TRBV6-3,TRBJ1-1
CASSPGLAGGTSYEQYF,TGTGCCAGCAGCCCGGGACTAGCGGGGGGGACCTCCTACGAGCAGTACTTC,few,TRBD2,TRBV13,TRBJ2-7
CASSLESGAAGELFF,TGTGCCAGCAGCTTGGAATCGGGGGCGGCCGGGGAGCTGTTTTTT,few,.,TRBV5-4,TRBJ2-2
CASSQGGGASTDTQYF,TGTGCCAGCAGCCAAGGAGGGGGGGCCTCCACAGATACGCAGTATTTT,few,.,TRBV11-2,TRBJ2-3
CASSMRTGNYGYTF,TGTGCCAGCAGCATGAGGACGGGAAACTATGGCTACACCTTC,few,.,TRBV7-9,TRBJ1-2
CASSLDIRTTPLHF,TGTGCCAGCAGCCTGGATATCAGGACGACACCCCTCCACTTT,few,.,TRBV7-2,TRBJ1-6
CSARGRGNEQYF,TGCAGCGCCAGGGGGCGCGGGAACGAGCAGTACTTC,few,TRBD1,TRBV29-1,TRBJ2-7
CASSYSLNTEAFF,TGTGCCAGCAGTTACTCGCTGAACACTGAAGCTTTCTTT,.,.,TRBV6-2/TRBV6-3,TRBJ1-1
CASSQDLGRGHPSTDTQYF,TGCGCCAGCAGCCAAGATCTGGGGAGGGGACATCCTAGCACAGATACGCAGTATTTT,.,.,TRBV4-3,TRBJ2-3
CASSEEGVLPYEQYF,TGTGCCAGCAGTGAAGAAGGGGTTCTTCCCTACGAGCAGTACTTC,few,.,TRBV6-1,TRBJ2-7
CASSPPTANYGYTF,TGTGCCAGCAGCCCCCCCACGGCCAACTATGGCTACACCTTC,.,.,TRBV5-4,TRBJ1-2
CASSLDPITSGNTIYF,TGCGCCAGCAGCTTGGATCCCATCACCTCTGGAAACACCATATATTTT,.,.,TRBV5-1,TRBJ1-3
CAINQGKGGTGELFF,TGTGCCATCAACCAGGGAAAGGGAGGCACCGGGGAGCTGTTTTTT,few,.,TRBV10-3,TRBJ2-2
CASEPSGTGGVEGSTEAFF,TGTGCCAGCGAGCCGAGCGGGACAGGGGGCGTAGAAGGGAGCACTGAAGCTTTCTTT,.,TRBD1,TRBV2,TRBJ1-1
CASSYSNSLSYNSPLHF,TGTGCCAGCAGTTACTCGAACAGTCTCTCCTATAATTCACCCCTCCACTTT,.,.,TRBV6-5,TRBJ1-6
CAISESTGTSEKLFF,TGTGCCATCAGTGAGTCGACAGGGACGAGTGAAAAACTGTTTTTT,few,TRBD1,TRBV10-3,TRBJ1-4
CSVERRLTNEKLFF,TGCAGCGTTGAAAGGCGCCTAACTAATGAAAAACTGTTTTTT,few,.,TRBV29-1,TRBJ1-4